Ten or more counts support the clone carrying this TCR beta chain. These data belong to a study of neurological immune-mediated disorders. TCRdb recomputed calls from the 5' RACE reads with MiXCR, one row per CDR3 protein. Here the sample spans about 38,000 distinct CDR3 sequences, more than 4.5% being singletons. Per germline, CDR1 ENHRY and CDR2 SYGVKD. With V trimmed by 7 bases and J by 0 bases, 11 bases remained unmatched. The CDR3 extends over 18 amino acids. Material: CD4+ T cells from blood. The chain links TRBV10-3 to TRBJ2-1, with 11 bases aligning to TRBD2. The sequence derives from a man aged 18 to 29 in good health. The CDR3 DNA reads TGTGCCATCAAGGGGGCTAGCGGGGGGCCCAGCTCCTACAATGAGCAGTTCTTC. It encodes CAIKGASGGPSSYNEQFF.